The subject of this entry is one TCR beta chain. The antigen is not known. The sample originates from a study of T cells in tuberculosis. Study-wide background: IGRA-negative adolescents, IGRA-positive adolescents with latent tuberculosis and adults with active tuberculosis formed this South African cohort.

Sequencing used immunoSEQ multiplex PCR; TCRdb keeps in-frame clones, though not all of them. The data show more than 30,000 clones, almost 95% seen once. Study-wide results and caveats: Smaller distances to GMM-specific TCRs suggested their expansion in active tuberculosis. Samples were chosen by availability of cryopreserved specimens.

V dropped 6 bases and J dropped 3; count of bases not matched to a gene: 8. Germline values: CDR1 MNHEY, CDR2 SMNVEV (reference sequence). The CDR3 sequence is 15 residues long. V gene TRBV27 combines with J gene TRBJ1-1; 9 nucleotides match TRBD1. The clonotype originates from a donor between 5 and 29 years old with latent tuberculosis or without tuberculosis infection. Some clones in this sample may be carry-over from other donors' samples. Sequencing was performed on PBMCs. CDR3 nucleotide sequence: TGTGCCAGCAGAGTACCGGGACAGGGATACACTGAAGCTTTCTTT. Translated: CASRVPGQGYTEAFF.